Reported below is one T cell receptor beta chain. Its antigen is as yet unknown. This entry belongs to a study of T cell responses to AZD1222 COVID-19 vaccine. The study, taken as a whole, reports: Repertoire collection took place solely once the T cell response had peaked. Clonal diversity was possibly underestimated, and white British individuals and females predominated among donors. The number of AZD1222 recipients seropositive at baseline was only 6 or 7. Nearly half of spike-specific TCRs reportedly target variant regions that are unmutated in the B.1.351 and B.1.1.7 variants.

Germline lookup yields CDR1 SEHNR and CDR2 FQNEAQ (reference sequence). V was pared by 11 bases and J by 1 base, with 15 bases between. There are 13 residues in the CDR3. Using immunoSEQ multiplex PCR, the repertoire was profiled, and TCRdb retains in-frame clones only, with some absent. Among more than 100,000 clones listed, around 87% were seen once. The receptor's source is an adult in good health. The V and J genes are TRBV7-9 and TRBJ2-7, with D perhaps matching TRBD2 (6 bases). The sequencing here drew on peripheral blood, taken on day 0 of AZD1222 vaccination. This CDR3 is CAEMGGASYEQYF. The CDR3 DNA reads TGTGCCGAGATGGGCGGGGCTTCCTACGAGCAGTACTTC.